This T cell receptor (beta chain) was profiled in a study of vaccination effects on CD4 cells after COVID-19. Study-level findings and limits: Substantial clonal contraction characterized both infection- and vaccine-induced clones late after vaccination.

Here immunoSEQ multiplex PCR was the method, and the copy in TCRdb shows in-frame clones only, minus some. The table records about 30,000 clones, roughly 80% of them present only once. Antigen-specific CD4+ T cells were expanded with viral peptide pools in the ViraFEST assay before sequencing. Scientists isolated CD4+ T cells after an approximately 9-day culture period ended. Subjects were given two BNT162b2 or mRNA-1273 vaccine doses. Negative nucleocapsid antibody tests before and after vaccination confirmed no previous SARS-CoV-2 infection. PBMC were cultured at approximately 2 million per well with 9 to 10 IU/ml IL-2 and about 9.4 ug/ml peptides. As to this clone: Its antigen is as yet unknown.

CDR1 and CDR2 (germline): MNHEY, SVGEGT. CDR3 size: 13 residues. The junction had 4 bases not matched to a gene; V was cut back by 6 bases and J by 6 bases. The clonotype originates from a human donor who received a COVID-19 vaccine. The chain combines TRBV6-2 or TRBV6-3 with TRBJ1-5, with 8 nucleotides matching TRBD1. Sequencing used CD4+ T cells from PBMCs cultured with HCoV-229E spike peptides, obtained after COVID-19 vaccination. The CDR3 DNA reads TGTGCCAGCAGCGGGACAGGTCGTCAGCCCCAGCATTTT. It translates to CASSGTGRQPQHF.